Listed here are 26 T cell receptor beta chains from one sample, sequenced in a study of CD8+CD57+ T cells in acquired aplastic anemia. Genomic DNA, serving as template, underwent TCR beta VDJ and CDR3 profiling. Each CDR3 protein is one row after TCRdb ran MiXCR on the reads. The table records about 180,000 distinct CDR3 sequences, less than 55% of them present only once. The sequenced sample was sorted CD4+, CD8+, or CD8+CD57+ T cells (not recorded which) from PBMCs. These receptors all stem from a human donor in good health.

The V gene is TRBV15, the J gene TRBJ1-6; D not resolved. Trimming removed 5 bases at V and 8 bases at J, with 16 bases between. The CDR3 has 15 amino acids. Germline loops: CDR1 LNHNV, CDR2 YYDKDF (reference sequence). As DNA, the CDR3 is TGTGCCACCAGCCCCTCGCCCCGGCCGGATTCACCCCTCCACTTT. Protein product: CATSPSPRPDSPLHF.

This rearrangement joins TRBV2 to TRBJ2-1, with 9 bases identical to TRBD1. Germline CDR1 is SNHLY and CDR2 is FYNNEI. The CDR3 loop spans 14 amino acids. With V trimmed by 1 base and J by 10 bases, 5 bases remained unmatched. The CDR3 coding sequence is TGTGCCAGCAGTGAAGAGGGACAGGGCCGCGAGCAGTTCTTC. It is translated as CASSEEGQGREQFF. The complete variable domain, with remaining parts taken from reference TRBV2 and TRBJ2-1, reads EPEVTQTPSHQVTQMGQEVILRCVPISNHLYFYWYRQILGQKVEFLVSFYNNEISEKSEIFDDQFSVERPDGSNFTLKIRSTKLEDSAMYFCASSEEGQGREQFFGPGTRLTVL.

CDR3 coding DNA: TGCGCCAGCAGTGAGTCTATTGGACTAGCGGTGGGGGAGCAGTACTTC. Its protein is CASSESIGLAVGEQYF. V gene TRBV10-2 combines with J gene TRBJ2-7, with TRBD2 matching 10 bases. J was trimmed by 7 bases and V by 0 bases; bases with no gene match: 9. CDR3 length equals 16 residues. Germline CDR1 reads WSHSY; CDR2 reads SAAADI.

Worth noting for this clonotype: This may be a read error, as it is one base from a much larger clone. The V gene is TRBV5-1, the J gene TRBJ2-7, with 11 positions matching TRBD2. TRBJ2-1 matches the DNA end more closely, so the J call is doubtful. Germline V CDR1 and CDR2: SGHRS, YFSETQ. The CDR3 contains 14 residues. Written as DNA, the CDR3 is TGCGCCAGCAGCCTTAGCGGGAGGGGAAATGAGCAGTTCTTC. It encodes CASSLSGRGNEQFF.

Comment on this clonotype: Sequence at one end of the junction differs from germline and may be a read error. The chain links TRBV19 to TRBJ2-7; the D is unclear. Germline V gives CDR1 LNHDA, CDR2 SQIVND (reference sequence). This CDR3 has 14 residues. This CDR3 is CASSIEPHAYDQYF. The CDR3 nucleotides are TGTGCCAGTAGTATAGAGCCCCACGCCTACGATCAGTACTTC.

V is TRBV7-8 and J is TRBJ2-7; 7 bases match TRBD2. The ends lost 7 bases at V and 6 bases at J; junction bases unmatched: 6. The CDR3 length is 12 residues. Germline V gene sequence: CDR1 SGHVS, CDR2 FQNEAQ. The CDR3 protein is CASTRPGGEQYF. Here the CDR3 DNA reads TGTGCCAGCACCCGGCCGGGGGGCGAGCAGTACTTC.

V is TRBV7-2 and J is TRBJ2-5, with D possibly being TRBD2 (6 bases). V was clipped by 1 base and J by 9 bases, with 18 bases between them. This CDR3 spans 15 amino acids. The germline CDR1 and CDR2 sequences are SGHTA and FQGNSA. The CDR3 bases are TGTGCCAGCAGCTTAGGTCCGGGAGAGGTAAAGGCCCAGTACTTC. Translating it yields CASSLGPGEVKAQYF.

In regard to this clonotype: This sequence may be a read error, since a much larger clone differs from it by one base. As DNA, the CDR3 is TGTGCCGCATGTCCTCTATCCAGGGGACATGAAGCTTCCTTT. Amino acid sequence: CAACPLSRGHEASF. The chain carries TRBV6-1 and TRBJ1-1; the D gene is possibly TRBD1 (6 bases). The germline V gene has CDR1 MNHNS and CDR2 SASEGT. This CDR3 has 14 amino acids.

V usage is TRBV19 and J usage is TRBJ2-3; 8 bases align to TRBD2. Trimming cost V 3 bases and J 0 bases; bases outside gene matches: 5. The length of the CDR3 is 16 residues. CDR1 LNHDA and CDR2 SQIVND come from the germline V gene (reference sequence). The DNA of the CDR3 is TGTGCCAGTAGTATTGGTCGGGAGGGGAGCACAGATACGCAGTATTTT. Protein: CASSIGREGSTDTQYF.

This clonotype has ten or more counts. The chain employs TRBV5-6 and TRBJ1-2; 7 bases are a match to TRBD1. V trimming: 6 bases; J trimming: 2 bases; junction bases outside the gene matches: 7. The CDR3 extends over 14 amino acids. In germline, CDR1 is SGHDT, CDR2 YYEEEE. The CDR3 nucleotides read TGTGCCAGCAACCCCTTGACAGGGAACTATGGCTACACCTTC. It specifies CASNPLTGNYGYTF.

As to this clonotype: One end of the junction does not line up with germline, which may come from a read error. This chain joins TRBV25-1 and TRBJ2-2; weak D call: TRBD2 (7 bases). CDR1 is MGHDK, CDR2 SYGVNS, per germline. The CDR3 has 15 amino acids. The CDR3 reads CASRGGARDAGELFF. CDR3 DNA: TGTGCCAGCAGGGGGGGGGCAAGGGATGCCGGTGAGCTGTTTTTT.

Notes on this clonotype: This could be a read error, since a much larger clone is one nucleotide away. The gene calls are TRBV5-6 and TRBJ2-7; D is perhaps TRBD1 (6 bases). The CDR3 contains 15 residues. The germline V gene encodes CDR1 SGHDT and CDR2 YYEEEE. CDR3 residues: CASNLVDRESGEQYF. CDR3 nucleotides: TGTGCCAGCAACTTGGTGGACAGAGAGTCGGGGGAGCAGTACTTC. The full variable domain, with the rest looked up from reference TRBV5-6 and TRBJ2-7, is DAGVTQSPTHLIKTRGQQVTLRCSPKSGHDTVSWYQQALGQGPQFIFQYYEEEERQRGNFPDRFSGHQFPNYSSELNVNALLLGDSALYLCASNLVDRESGEQYFGPGTRLTVT.

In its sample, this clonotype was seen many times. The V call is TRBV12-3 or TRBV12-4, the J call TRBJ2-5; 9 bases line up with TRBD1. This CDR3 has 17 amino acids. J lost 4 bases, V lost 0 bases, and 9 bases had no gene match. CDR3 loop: CASSLASLGQGGETQYF. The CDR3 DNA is TGTGCCAGCAGTTTAGCGTCTTTGGGACAGGGAGGAGAGACCCAGTACTTC.

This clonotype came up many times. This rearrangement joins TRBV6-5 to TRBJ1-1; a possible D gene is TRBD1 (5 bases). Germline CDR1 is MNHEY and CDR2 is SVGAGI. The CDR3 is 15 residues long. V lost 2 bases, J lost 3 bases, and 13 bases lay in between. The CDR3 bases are TGTGCCAGCAGTTACCCCCAGGGAGGGGACACTGAAGCTTTCTTT. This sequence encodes CASSYPQGGDTEAFF.

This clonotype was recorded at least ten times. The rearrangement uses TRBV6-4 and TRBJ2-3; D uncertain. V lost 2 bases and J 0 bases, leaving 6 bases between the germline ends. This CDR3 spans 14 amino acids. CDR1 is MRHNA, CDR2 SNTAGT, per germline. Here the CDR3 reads CASSDRPSTDTQYF. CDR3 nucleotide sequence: TGTGCCAGCAGTGACAGACCTAGCACAGATACGCAGTATTTT.

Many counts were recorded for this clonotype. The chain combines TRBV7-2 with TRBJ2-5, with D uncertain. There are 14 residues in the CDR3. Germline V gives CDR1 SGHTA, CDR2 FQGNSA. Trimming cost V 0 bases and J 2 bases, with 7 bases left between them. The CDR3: CASSLAGQQETQYF. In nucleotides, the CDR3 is TGTGCCAGCAGCTTAGCAGGGCAGCAAGAGACCCAGTACTTC. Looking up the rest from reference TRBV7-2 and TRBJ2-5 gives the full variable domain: GAGVSQSPSNKVTEKGKDVELRCDPISGHTALYWYRQSLGQGLEFLIYFQGNSAPDKSGLPSDRFSAERTGGSVSTLTIQRTQQEDSAVYLCASSLAGQQETQYFGPGTRLLVL.

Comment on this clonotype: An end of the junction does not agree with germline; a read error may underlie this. The CDR3 sequence: CAGSLAGTENEQFF. As DNA, the CDR3 is TGTGCCGGCAGCTTAGCAGGGACAGAGAATGAGCAGTTCTTC. The chain is built from TRBV7-2 and TRBJ2-1; 7 positions agree with TRBD1. Germline V gene data show CDR1 as SGHTA and CDR2 as FQGNSA. This CDR3 contains 14 residues.

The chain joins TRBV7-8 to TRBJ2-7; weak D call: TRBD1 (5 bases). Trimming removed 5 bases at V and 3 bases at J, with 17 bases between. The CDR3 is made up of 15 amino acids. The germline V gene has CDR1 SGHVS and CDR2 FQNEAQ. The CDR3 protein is CASSVVPRALYEQYF. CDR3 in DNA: TGTGCCAGCAGCGTGGTCCCCAGGGCCCTCTACGAGCAGTACTTC. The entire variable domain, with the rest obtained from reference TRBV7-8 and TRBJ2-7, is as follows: GAGVSQSPRYKVAKRGQDVALRCDPISGHVSLFWYQQALGQGPEFLTYFQNEAQLDKSGLPSDRFFAERPEGSVSTLKIQRTQQEDSAVYLCASSVVPRALYEQYFGPGTRLTVT.

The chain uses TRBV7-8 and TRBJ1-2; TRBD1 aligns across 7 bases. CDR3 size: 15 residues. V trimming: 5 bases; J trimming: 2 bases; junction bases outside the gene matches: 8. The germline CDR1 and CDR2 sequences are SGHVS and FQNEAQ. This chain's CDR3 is CASSLNAQGNYGYTF. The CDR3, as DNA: TGTGCCAGCAGCCTGAATGCACAGGGGAACTATGGCTACACCTTC.

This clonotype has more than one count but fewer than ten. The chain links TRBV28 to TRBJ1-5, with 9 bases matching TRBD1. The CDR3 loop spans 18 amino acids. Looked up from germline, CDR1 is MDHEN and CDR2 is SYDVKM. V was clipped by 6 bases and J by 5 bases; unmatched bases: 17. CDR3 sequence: CASSSPAQSGTGHQPQHF. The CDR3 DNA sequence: TGTGCCAGCAGCTCCCCCGCTCAATCCGGGACAGGGCATCAGCCCCAGCATTTT.

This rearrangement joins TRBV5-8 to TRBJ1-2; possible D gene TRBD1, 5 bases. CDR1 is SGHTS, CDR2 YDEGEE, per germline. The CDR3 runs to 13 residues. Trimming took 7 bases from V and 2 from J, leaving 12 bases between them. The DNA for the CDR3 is TGTGCCAGCTCAGGGCAGTCGAACTATGGCTACACCTTC. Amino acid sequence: CASSGQSNYGYTF.

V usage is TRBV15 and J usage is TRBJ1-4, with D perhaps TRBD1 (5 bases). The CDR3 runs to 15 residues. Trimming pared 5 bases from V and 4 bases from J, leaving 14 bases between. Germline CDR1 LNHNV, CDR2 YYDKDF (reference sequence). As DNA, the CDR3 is TGTGCCACCAGCGGCGACAGCATCCTTAATGAAAAACTGTTTTTT. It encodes CATSGDSILNEKLFF.

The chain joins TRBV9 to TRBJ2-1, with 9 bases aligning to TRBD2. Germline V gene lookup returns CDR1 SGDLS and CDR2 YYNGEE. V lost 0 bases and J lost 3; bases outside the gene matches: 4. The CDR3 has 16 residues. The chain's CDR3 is CASSVGLAGVYNEQFF. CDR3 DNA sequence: TGTGCCAGCAGCGTAGGATTAGCGGGAGTCTACAATGAGCAGTTCTTC.

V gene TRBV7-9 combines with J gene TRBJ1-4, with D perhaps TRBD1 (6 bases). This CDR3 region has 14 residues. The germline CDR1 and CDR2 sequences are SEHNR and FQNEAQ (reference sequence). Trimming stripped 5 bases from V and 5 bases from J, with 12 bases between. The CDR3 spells CASSPRTENEKLFF. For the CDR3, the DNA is TGTGCCAGCAGCCCAAGGACAGAGAATGAAAAACTGTTTTTT.

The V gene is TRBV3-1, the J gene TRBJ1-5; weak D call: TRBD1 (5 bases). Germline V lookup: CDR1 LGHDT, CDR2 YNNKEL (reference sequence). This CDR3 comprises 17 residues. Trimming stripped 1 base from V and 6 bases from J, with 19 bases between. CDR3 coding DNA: TGTGCCAGCAGCCAAGTTGACGGGGGGGGTTCAAGTCAGCCCCAGCATTTT. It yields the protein CASSQVDGGGSSQPQHF.

DNA of the CDR3: TGCAGCGTTACAGGGTCGAGAGGCTACACCTTC. It is translated as CSVTGSRGYTF. This chain uses TRBV29-1 with TRBJ1-2; D perhaps matches TRBD1 (6 bases). CDR1 SQVTM and CDR2 ANQGSEA come from the germline V gene. The CDR3 spans 11 residues. V was trimmed by 5 bases and J by 8 bases, leaving 12 bases between them. Variable domain in full (rest from reference TRBV29-1 and TRBJ1-2): SAVISQKPSRDICQRGTSLTIQCQVDSQVTMMFWYRQQPGQSLTLIATANQGSEATYESGFVIDKFPISRPNLTFSTLTVSNMSPEDSSIYLCSVTGSRGYTFGSGTRLTVV.